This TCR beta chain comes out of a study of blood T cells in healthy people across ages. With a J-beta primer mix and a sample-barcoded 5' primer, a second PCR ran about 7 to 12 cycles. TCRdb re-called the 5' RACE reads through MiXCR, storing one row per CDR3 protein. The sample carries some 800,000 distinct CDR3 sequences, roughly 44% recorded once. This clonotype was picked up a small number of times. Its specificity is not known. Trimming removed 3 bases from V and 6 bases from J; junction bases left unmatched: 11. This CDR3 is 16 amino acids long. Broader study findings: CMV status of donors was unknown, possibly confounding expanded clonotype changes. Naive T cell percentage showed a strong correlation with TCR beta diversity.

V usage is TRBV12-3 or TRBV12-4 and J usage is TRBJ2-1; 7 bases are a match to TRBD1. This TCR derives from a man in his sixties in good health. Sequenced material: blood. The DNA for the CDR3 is TGTGCCAGCAGTTTCGGGAAGACAGGGATCCGCAATGAGCAGTTCTTC. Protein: CASSFGKTGIRNEQFF.